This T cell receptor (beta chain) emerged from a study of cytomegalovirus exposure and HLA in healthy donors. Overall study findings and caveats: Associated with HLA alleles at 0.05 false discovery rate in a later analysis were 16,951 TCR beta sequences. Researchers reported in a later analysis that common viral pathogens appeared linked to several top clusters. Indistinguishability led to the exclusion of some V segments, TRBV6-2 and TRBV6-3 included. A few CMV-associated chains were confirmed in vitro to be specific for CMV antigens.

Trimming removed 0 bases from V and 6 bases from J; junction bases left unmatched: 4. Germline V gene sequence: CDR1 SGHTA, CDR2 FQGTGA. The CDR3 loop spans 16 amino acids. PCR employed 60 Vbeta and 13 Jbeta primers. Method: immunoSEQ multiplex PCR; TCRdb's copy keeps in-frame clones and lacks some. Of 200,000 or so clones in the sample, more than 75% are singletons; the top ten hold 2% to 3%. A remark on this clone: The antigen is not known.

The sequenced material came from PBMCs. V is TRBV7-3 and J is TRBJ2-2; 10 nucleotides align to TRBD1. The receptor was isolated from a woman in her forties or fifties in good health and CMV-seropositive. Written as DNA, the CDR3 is TGTGCCAGCAGCTTAACCATCGGACAGGGGGCCGGGGAGCTGTTTTTT. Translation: CASSLTIGQGAGELFF.